This TCR beta chain was identified during a study of CXCR3-negative and CXCR3-positive naive CD8 T cells (dated by TCRdb to about 2019). Context from the whole study: In total, 130 million to 150 million TRB reads were obtained, which works out to roughly 1.5 +/- 0.3 million reads per library. The TRBV-TRBJ cluster analysis covered naive subsets from 5 donors and memory cells from 3 donors. The diversity and physicochemical repertoire analyses included approximately ten donors pooled from two independent experiments. The study at large found these results: CXCR3 expression partially decreased after cryopreservation, so most assays used freshly isolated PBMCs. Comparably high repertoire diversity was found in both naive subsets, whereas much lower repertoire diversity was found in memory CD8+ T cells. Because surface CD5, which is linked to self-reactivity in mice, was comparable between the naive subsets, TCR interaction strength was also inferred from the physicochemical properties of TRB CDR3s. TRB CDR3s from CXCR3-positive naive cells showed higher hydrophobicity (lower Kidera factor 4), lower energy, and higher strength and volume indices than CXCR3-negative naive cells. Naive CXCR3-negative and CXCR3-positive cells from the same donor showed similar TRBV-TRBJ usage, whereas memory cells showed distinct patterns.

Sequencing took place on a NextSeq 550. The Human TCR Profiling Kit (MiLaboratory) was used to make UMI-labeled 5' RACE TRB cDNA libraries. cDNA synthesis used the entire amount of extracted RNA, and PCR amplification then used the entire amount of cDNA produced. Libraries were prepared in parallel using an identical number of PCR cycles. Concerning the study's data processing: MIGEC and MiXCR extracted about 54,000 +/- 9,700 unique UMI-labeled TRB cDNA molecules per library, requiring at least two reads per UMI. On average, each library contained about 40,000 +/- 10,000 functional in-frame TRB CDR3 nucleotide clonotypes without stop codons. After downsampling to 5000 UMI-labeled TRB molecules per sample, diversity metrics such as normalized Shannon-Wiener and Chao1 were calculated in VDJtools. For the central five CDR3 residues, VDJtools calculated physicochemical properties weighted by clonotype size, namely interaction energy, strength, volume and Kidera factor 4. The reads went through TCRdb reprocessing, and each CDR3 protein sequence gets one entry with no DNA. These V and J calls originate from TCRdb's pipeline instead of the authors' own analysis. The sample has some 7,000 distinct CDR3 sequences on record. The ten largest account for around 1.7% of the sample.

Judged by frequency, this clonotype is medium-sized (0.01 to 0.1%); no count was given. Its antigen is unknown. CDR1 and CDR2 (SQVTM, ANQGSEA) derive from the germline V gene. The cysteine opens and the phenylalanine closes a CDR3 of 14 amino acids. Only the protein is available. Each CD8+ T cell subset was flow-sorted in triplicate, with over 250,000 cells per subset placed directly into RLT lysis buffer. To keep memory contaminants out, a stringent definition of naive CD8+ T cells was applied: CD45RO-CCR7+CD27+CD95-. Standard density gradient centrifugation was used to isolate peripheral blood mononuclear cells from buffy coats. Naive CXCR3-negative and CXCR3-positive CD8+ T cells were flow-sorted on a FACSAria III. An RNeasy Mini Kit was used to extract total RNA from the sorted cells.

The clonotype originates from a human donor in good health. Some clones in this sample may be carry-over from other donors' samples. The receptor chain draws on TRBV29-1 and TRBJ2-5; the D call from TCRdb, TRBD2, cannot be confirmed without DNA. The sequenced sample was naive CXCR3- CD8+ T cells from blood. Explained via the paper, the cell subset or site label denotes: CD45RO-CCR7+CD27+CD95- naive CD8+ T cells lacking CXCR3 (TNR3-). Here the CDR3 is given as CSVGVAGLGETQYF. Joined to the reference TRBV29-1 and TRBJ2-5 proteins, this CDR3 gives the full variable domain: SAVISQKPSRDICQRGTSLTIQCQVDSQVTMMFWYRQQPGQSLTLIATANQGSEATYESGFVIDKFPISRPNLTFSTLTVSNMSPEDSSIYLCSVGVAGLGETQYFGPGTRLLVL.